This T cell receptor (beta chain) was observed in a study of STAT5B mutations in CD4+ large granular lymphocyte leukemia. The study, taken as a whole, reports: Main leukemic clonotypes were patient-specific, but roughly 23% appeared at low frequency elsewhere.

There are a few counts of this clone. Its antigen is not known. V was clipped by 3 bases and J by 3 bases, with 3 bases between them. Per the germline V gene, CDR1 is LNHDA and CDR2 is SQIVND (reference sequence). The CDR3 is made up of 12 amino acids. Clones were sequenced by immunoSEQ multiplex PCR, and TCRdb holds only the in-frame ones, with some missing. The sample has about 35,000 clones, about 76% seen once. Sequencing was performed on CD4+ T cells from blood buffy coats. This receptor was taken from a human donor in good health. V usage is TRBV19 and J usage is TRBJ1-5; no definite D call. CDR3 sequence reads: CASSMFNQPQHF. The CDR3 coding sequence is TGTGCCAGTAGTATGTTCAATCAGCCCCAGCATTTT.